The T cell receptor beta chain described here comes from a study of T-cell memory formation after mild COVID-19. This clonotype was picked up a small number of times. What it recognizes is unknown. In germline, CDR1 is SGHKS, CDR2 YYEKEE (reference sequence). The CDR3 sequence is 12 residues long. Deletions cut 4 bases from V and 6 bases from J, with 10 bases between. TCRdb passed the 5' RACE reads through MiXCR, listing each CDR3 protein once. This sample yields about 300,000 distinct CDR3 sequences, of which 15% to 20% are seen a single time; around 20% belongs to the top ten. Study observations and caveats: Cross-reactive memory apparently joined, as some responding clones appeared in pre-infection memory.

Sequencing was carried out using PBMCs or a T cell subset sorted from them (not recorded which). V usage is TRBV5-5 and J usage is TRBJ1-1; D gene unclear. The receptor was isolated from a man aged 18 to 30 who had mild COVID-19 (a few samples of this study predate the infection). Cell type and time point are not known. DNA for the CDR3: TGTGCCAGCAGCCGCCTTAAGGCTGAAGCTTTCTTT. It yields the protein CASSRLKAEAFF.